The clone carrying this TCR beta chain was counted at least ten times. TCRdb re-processed the PCR reads through MiXCR. The sample yields tens of thousands of clones, roughly 18% seen once. The sample originates from a study of metastatic and nonmetastatic thyroid tumors. The entire patient cohort was treatment-naive prior to thyroid surgery. Germline lookup yields CDR1 LGHDT and CDR2 YNNKEL (reference sequence). V was cut by 3 bases and J by 6 bases, with 12 bases left in between. The CDR3 is made up of 13 amino acids. The chain combines TRBV3-1 with TRBJ2-7; possible D gene TRBD1, 6 bases. The TCR was taken from a female donor with papillary thyroid cancer or a benign thyroid nodule (not recorded which). Some clones in this sample may be carry-over from other donors' samples. The sequenced material came from blood. The CDR3 DNA follows: TGTGCCAGCAGCCATACAGGGTTTCGCGAGCAGTACTTC. Its translation: CASSHTGFREQYF.